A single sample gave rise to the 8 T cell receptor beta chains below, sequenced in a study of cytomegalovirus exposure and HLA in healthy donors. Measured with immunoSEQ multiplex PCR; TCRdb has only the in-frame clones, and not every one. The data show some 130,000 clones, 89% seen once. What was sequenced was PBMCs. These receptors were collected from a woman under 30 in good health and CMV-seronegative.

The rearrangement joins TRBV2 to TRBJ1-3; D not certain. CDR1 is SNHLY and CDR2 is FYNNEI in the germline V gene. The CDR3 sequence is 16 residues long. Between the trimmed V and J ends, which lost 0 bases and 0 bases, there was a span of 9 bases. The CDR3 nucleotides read TGTGCCAGCAGTGAAGCGCTAGTTTTCTCTGGAAACACCATATATTTT. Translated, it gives CASSEALVFSGNTIYF.

The CDR3 protein is CASREGGGANTEAFF. As DNA, the CDR3 is TGTGCCAGCAGAGAGGGTGGGGGCGCGAACACTGAAGCTTTCTTT. The V gene is TRBV6-1, the J gene TRBJ1-1; TRBD1 is a possible D gene (6 bases). The CDR3 has 15 residues. V gave up 6 bases and J gave up 1 base, with 15 bases separating them. Germline V gives CDR1 MNHNS, CDR2 SASEGT.

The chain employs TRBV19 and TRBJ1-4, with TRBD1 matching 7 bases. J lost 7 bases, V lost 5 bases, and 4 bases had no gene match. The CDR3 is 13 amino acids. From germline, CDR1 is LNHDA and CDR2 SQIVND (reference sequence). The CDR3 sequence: CASSSGTAEKLFF. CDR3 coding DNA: TGTGCCAGTAGTTCCGGGACAGCTGAAAAACTGTTTTTT.

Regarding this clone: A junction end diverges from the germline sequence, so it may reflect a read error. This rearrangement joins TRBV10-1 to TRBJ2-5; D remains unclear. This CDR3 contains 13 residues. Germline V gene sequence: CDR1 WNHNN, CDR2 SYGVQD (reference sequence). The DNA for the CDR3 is TGCGCCACCAGTCGTCAGCGATACGAGACCCAGTACTTC. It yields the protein CATSRQRYETQYF.

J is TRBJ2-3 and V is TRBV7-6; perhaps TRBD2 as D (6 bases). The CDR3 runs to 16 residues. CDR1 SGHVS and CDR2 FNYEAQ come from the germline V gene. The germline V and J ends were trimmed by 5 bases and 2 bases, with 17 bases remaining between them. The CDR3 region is CASSPLEGLVTDTQYF. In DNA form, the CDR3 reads TGTGCCAGCAGCCCCTTAGAGGGACTTGTCACAGATACGCAGTATTTT.

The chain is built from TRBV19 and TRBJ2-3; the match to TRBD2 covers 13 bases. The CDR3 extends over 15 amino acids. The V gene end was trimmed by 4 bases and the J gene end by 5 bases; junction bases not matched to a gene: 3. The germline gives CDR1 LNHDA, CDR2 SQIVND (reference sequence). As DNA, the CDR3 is TGTGCCAGTAGTAAGAGGACTAGCGGGGGAGATACGCAGTATTTT. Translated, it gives CASSKRTSGGDTQYF.

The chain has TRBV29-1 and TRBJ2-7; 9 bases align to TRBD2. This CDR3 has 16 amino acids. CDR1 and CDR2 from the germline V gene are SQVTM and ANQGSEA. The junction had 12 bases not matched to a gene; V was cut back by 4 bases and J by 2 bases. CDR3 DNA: TGCAGCGTTGCCCCCCCCTCTAGCGGGAACCCCTACGAGCAGTACTTC. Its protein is CSVAPPSSGNPYEQYF.

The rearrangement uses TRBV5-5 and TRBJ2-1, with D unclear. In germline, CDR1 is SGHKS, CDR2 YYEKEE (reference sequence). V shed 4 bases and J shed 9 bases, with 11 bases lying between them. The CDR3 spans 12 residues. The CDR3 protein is CASSPEKSEQFF. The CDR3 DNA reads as TGTGCCAGCAGCCCTGAGAAGAGTGAGCAGTTCTTC.